This T cell receptor beta chain derives from a study of T cells in Graves' hyperthyroidism and ophthalmopathy. For the diagnoses, clinical symptoms, serum thyroxine and TRAb, thyroid ultrasound and orbital computed tomography were used. Blood sampling occurred at first hyperthyroidism diagnosis, ahead of any ophthalmopathy symptoms. This clonotype was detected a few times. The antigen is undetermined. This CDR3 spans 15 amino acids. Trimming removed 2 bases at V and 10 bases at J, with 17 bases between. Germline loops: CDR1 LNHDA, CDR2 SQIVND (reference sequence). Study-wide findings and caveats: Most clonotypes expanded in the thyroid (above 0.001) were also present in blood.

The TCR beta CDR3 regions underwent amplification using RNA transcripts as the source. HTBI primers were the set used in a first-round RT-PCR of the TCR CDR3. TCRdb re-called the multiplex PCR reads through MiXCR, storing one row per CDR3 protein. The sample has some 300,000 distinct CDR3 sequences; about an eighth are singletons. The sample comprised blood. The chain links TRBV19 to TRBJ1-4; the D is unclear. The clonotype originates from a woman under 40 with Graves' hyperthyroidism that later progressed to Graves' ophthalmopathy. In nucleotides, the CDR3 is TGTGCCAGTAGTATACAGACCTACGCTCCGGGAAAACTGTTTTTT. Residues: CASSIQTYAPGKLFF. The variable domain in full, completed from reference TRBV19 and TRBJ1-4, reads DGGITQSPKYLFRKEGQNVTLSCEQNLNHDAMYWYRQDPGQGLRLIYYSQIVNDFQKGDIAEGYSVSREKKESFPLTVTSAQKNPTAFYLCASSIQTYAPGKLFFGSGTQLSVL.